This T cell receptor (beta chain) was sequenced for a study of T cell changes during pregnancy in multiple sclerosis. The assay was immunoSEQ multiplex PCR, and TCRdb's table has in-frame clones only and misses some. Of about 73,000 clones listed, 92% are singletons. Trimming removed 5 bases from V and 1 base from J, with 14 bases in between. Germline-derived CDR1 and CDR2 are MNHEY and SMNVEV (reference sequence). The CDR3 runs to 15 residues. Sequencing used peripheral blood, obtained in the third trimester of pregnancy. This chain joins TRBV27 and TRBJ1-1; D gene ambiguous. This TCR derives from a female donor in good health, enrolled as a control in a pregnancy study. As DNA, the CDR3 is TGTGCCAGCAGTCTCGGACTGACCTCGAACACTGAAGCTTTCTTT. Protein: CASSLGLTSNTEAFF.